This is a list of T cell receptor beta chains from one sample in a study of cytomegalovirus exposure and HLA in healthy donors. Repertoires were generated with immunoSEQ multiplex PCR, while TCRdb's copy carries only in-frame clones and drops some. The table shows 150,000 to 200,000 clones, with approximately 84% occurring only once. Sequenced sample: PBMCs. Receptors originate from a man younger than 45 in good health and CMV-seropositive. Each CDR3 is given with its conserved first and last residue. A D gene is named only where the DNA matches it firmly. A row's size may be missing; if present it is once, few, many or a size class.

d_gene,j_gene,v_gene,abundance,CDR3nt,CDR3aa
TRBD2,TRBJ2-1,TRBV6-5,.,TGTGCCAGCAGTAGGGGACTAGGGGCCTACAATGAGCAGTTCTTC,CASSRGLGAYNEQFF
TRBD1,TRBJ1-3,TRBV7-6,.,TGTGCCAGCAGCATGGGACAGAAATACTCTGGAAACACCATATATTTT,CASSMGQKYSGNTIYF
TRBD1,TRBJ2-7,TRBV6-6,.,TGTGCCAGCAGTTCACAGGGGGCACACGAGCAGTACTTC,CASSSQGAHEQYF
.,TRBJ2-3,TRBV11-2,.,TGTGCCAGCAGCTTAGGGCGCACAGATACGCAGTATTTT,CASSLGRTDTQYF
TRBD1,TRBJ1-5,TRBV6-4,.,TGTGCCAGCAGTGAATGCAGGGGGCCCGGCGGCGATCAGCCCCAGCATTTT,CASSECRGPGGDQPQHF
.,TRBJ2-1,TRBV27,.,TGTGCCAGCAGTTCCCTCGGGATCTCAGAGTACAATGAGCAGTTCTTC,CASSSLGISEYNEQFF
.,TRBJ2-1,TRBV28,.,TGTGCCAGCACCCCGTGGGCACTCTCCTACAATGAGCAGTTCTTC,CASTPWALSYNEQFF
.,TRBJ1-1,TRBV6-6,once,TGTGCTGCGGGGGCGATGAGGACTGAAGCTTTCTTT,CAAGAMRTEAFF
.,TRBJ1-6,TRBV30,many,TGTGCCTGGAGTGTAAGGGGTAATTCACCCCTCCACTTT,CAWSVRGNSPLHF
TRBD1,TRBJ1-3,TRBV7-6,.,TGTGCCAGCAGCTTAGACGGACAGGCTGGAAACACCATATATTTT,CASSLDGQAGNTIYF
TRBD1,TRBJ1-1,TRBV7-3,.,TGTGCCAGCAGCGAGACAGGGGGCCGGGAGACTGAAGCTTTCTTT,CASSETGGRETEAFF
TRBD1,TRBJ2-3,TRBV30,.,TGTGCCTGGAAAGGGGACAGGGAATTTTCAGATACGCAGTATTTT,CAWKGDREFSDTQYF
.,TRBJ2-7,TRBV7-9,once,TGTGCCAGCAGCTTAGCGGGCAGCTCTTACGAGCAGTACTTC,CASSLAGSSYEQYF
.,TRBJ2-1,TRBV4-3,few,TGCGCCAGCAGCCAAGCCCTAGCTGTACACAATGAGCAGTTCTTC,CASSQALAVHNEQFF
.,TRBJ2-2,TRBV7-6,.,TGTGCCAGCACCCAGGGGGGAGGGAACACCGGGGAGCTGTTTTTT,CASTQGGGNTGELFF
.,TRBJ1-2,TRBV7-9,.,TGTGCCAGCAGAGCCGACAGTAACTATGGCTACACCTTC,CASRADSNYGYTF
.,TRBJ2-1,TRBV6-5,.,TGTGCCAGCAGATTAAACGGGGTGGGGAATGAGCAGTTCTTC,CASRLNGVGNEQFF
TRBD1,TRBJ2-3,TRBV2,.,TGTGCCAGCAGTGCCCGGACAGGGGGTATCACAGATACGCAGTATTTT,CASSARTGGITDTQYF
TRBD1,TRBJ1-3,TRBV7-9,.,TGTGCCAGCAGAACCGGGACAGGGACGGACACCATATATTTT,CASRTGTGTDTIYF
TRBD1,TRBJ2-2,TRBV5-4,once,TGTGCCAGCAGCTACCGGGACAGGGGGACCGGGGAGCTGTTTTTT,CASSYRDRGTGELFF
.,TRBJ2-4,TRBV7-9,once,TGTGCCAGCAGCCATCGACAGGATCTCAAAAACATTCAGTACTTC,CASSHRQDLKNIQYF
.,TRBJ2-1,TRBV29-1,.,TGCAGCGTCCGAGCTAGCTCCTACAATGAGCAGTTCTTC,CSVRASSYNEQFF
TRBD1,TRBJ1-1,TRBV10-2,.,TGCGCCAGCCTCGACAGGGGACAGACTGAAGCTTTCTTT,CASLDRGQTEAFF
TRBD1,TRBJ2-1,TRBV11-2,.,TGTGCCAGCAGCTTAGGACAGGGGGTCTACAATGAGCAGTTCTTC,CASSLGQGVYNEQFF
TRBD1,TRBJ1-4,TRBV5-6,.,TGTGCCAGCAGCTGGGGGGACAGGTGGGAAAAACTGTTTTTT,CASSWGDRWEKLFF
TRBD2,TRBJ2-5,TRBV18,.,TGTGCCAGCTCACCACGACTAGCGGGAGATGTACAGACCCAGTACTTC,CASSPRLAGDVQTQYF
TRBD1,TRBJ1-4,TRBV4-1,.,TGCGCCAGCAGCCAAACATTGGACAGGGGACTAAGGGAAAAACTGTTTTTT,CASSQTLDRGLREKLFF
TRBD1,TRBJ2-2,TRBV18,.,TGTGCCAGCTCACCGGGACAGGCGAACACCGGGGAGCTGTTTTTT,CASSPGQANTGELFF
TRBD1,TRBJ2-3,TRBV5-6,.,TGTGCCAGCAGCCAGACAGGGGTAAGAACAGATACGCAGTATTTT,CASSQTGVRTDTQYF
.,TRBJ2-7,TRBV6-5,.,TGTGCCAGCAGTTACTCGAGATCGACAGTCTCCTACGAGCAGTACTTC,CASSYSRSTVSYEQYF
.,TRBJ2-1,TRBV9,.,TGTGCCAGCAGCGGTCCCGCGCGGGTCTACAATGAGCAGTTCTTC,CASSGPARVYNEQFF
TRBD1,TRBJ1-2,TRBV28,.,TGTGCCAGCGCAACGACAGGGGGTAGCTATGGCTACACCTTC,CASATTGGSYGYTF
.,TRBJ2-5,TRBV7-6,.,TGTGCCAGCAGCTCCCCCCGGGGGTCCGCGACCCAGTACTTC,CASSSPRGSATQYF